Sequencing of this T cell receptor (beta chain) was carried out in a study of cytomegalovirus exposure and HLA in healthy donors. Study-level background: HLA-typed donors were the source of about 85 million unique TCRs held in an early data release.

Findings and caveats of the study: It was likely that a cluster of highly shared sequence variants was a sequencing artifact.

Concerning this clone itself: Its target is unknown.

The PCR was carried out with 60 Vbeta primers and 13 Jbeta primers. This table comes from immunoSEQ multiplex PCR, and its TCRdb copy is limited to in-frame clones, with some not included. The sample consists of fewer than 150,000 clones, over 65% of them appearing once. Germline CDR1 reads SNHLY; CDR2 reads FYNNEI. Losses at the gene ends were 7 bases for V and 1 base for J; bases not matched to a gene: 9. CDR3 length equals 15 residues. This chain uses TRBV2 with TRBJ2-7; 8 bases fit TRBD1. This clonotype was sampled from a woman between 18 and 29 years old in good health and CMV-seronegative. The sequenced material came from PBMCs. The CDR3 reads CASILVDRESYEQYF. CDR3 in DNA: TGTGCCAGCATCCTAGTGGACAGGGAATCCTACGAGCAGTACTTC.